Below, 2 T cell receptor beta chains from the same sample are listed, as sequenced in a study of T cells in Graves' hyperthyroidism and ophthalmopathy. TCR beta CDR3 sequences were amplified from RNA transcripts. Researchers ran a first-round RT-PCR on the TCR CDR3 using the HTBI primer set. TCRdb analysed the multiplex PCR reads with MiXCR anew, one entry per CDR3 protein. The repertoire holds more than 550,000 distinct CDR3 sequences, roughly a sixth seen once, with about a sixth in the top ten. Sequencing was done on a sample of blood. Receptors originate from a woman aged 45-65 years with Graves' hyperthyroidism that later progressed to Graves' ophthalmopathy.

This clonotype came up many times. The chain has TRBV3-1 and TRBJ1-2, with D perhaps TRBD1 (5 bases). The V end lost 0 bases, the J end lost 6 bases, and 11 bases lay between the germline ends. This CDR3 contains 14 residues. Germline V gene sequence: CDR1 LGHDT, CDR2 YNNKEL (reference sequence). In nucleotides, the CDR3 is TGTGCCAGCAGCCAAGATCAGGGAAAGAATGGCTACACCTTC. It specifies CASSQDQGKNGYTF. Using reference TRBV3-1 and TRBJ1-2 for the parts outside the CDR3, the full variable domain is DTAVSQTPKYLVTQMGNDKSIKCEQNLGHDTMYWYKQDSKKFLKIMFSYNNKELIINETVPNRFSPKSPDKAHLNLHINSLELGDSAVYFCASSQDQGKNGYTFGSGTRLTVV.

This clonotype was observed many times. V gene TRBV2 combines with J gene TRBJ2-2, with 12 bases that match TRBD1. The CDR3 loop spans 15 amino acids. Unmatched junction bases numbered 6, after V lost 6 bases and J lost 7 bases. CDR1 SNHLY and CDR2 FYNNEI come from the germline V gene. DNA of the CDR3: TGTGCCAGCAGCCGGGACAGGGGGCCGGTCGGGGAGCTGTTTTTT. This translates into CASSRDRGPVGELFF.